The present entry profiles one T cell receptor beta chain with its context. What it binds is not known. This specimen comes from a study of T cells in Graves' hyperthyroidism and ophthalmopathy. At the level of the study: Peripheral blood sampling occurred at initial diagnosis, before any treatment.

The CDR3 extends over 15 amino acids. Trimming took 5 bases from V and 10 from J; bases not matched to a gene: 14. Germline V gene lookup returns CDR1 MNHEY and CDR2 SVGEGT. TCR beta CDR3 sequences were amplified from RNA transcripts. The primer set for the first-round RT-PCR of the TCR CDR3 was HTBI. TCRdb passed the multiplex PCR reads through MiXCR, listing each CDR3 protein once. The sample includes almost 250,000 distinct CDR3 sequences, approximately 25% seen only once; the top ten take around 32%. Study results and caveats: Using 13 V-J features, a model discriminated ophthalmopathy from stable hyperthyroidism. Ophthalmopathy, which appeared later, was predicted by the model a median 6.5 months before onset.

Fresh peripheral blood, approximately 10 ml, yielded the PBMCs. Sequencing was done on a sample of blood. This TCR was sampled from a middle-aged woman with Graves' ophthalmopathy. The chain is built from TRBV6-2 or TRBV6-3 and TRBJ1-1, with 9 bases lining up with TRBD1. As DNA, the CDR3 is TGTGCCAGCAGTCAACCGGGACAGGGATCGAATGGAGCTTTCTTT. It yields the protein CASSQPGQGSNGAFF.